A selection of T cell receptor beta chains follows, all from one sample in a study of regulatory T cells. Here immunoSEQ multiplex PCR was the method, and the copy in TCRdb shows in-frame clones only, minus some. Of just over 20,000 clones listed, roughly 93% are singletons. Sequenced sample: CD8+ T cells sorted from blood. Source of these receptors: a child under 10 years old with CD3G deficiency. Both conserved end residues are part of each CDR3. D genes are given only for firm matches. Rows may omit the clone size; those that give it use once, few, many or a size class.

j_call: TRBJ2-7
d_call: .
clone_size: .
v_call: TRBV28
cdr3_nt: TGTGCCAGCAGTACAACAGGGCCGCCCTTCTACGAGCAGTACTTC
cdr3_aa: CASSTTGPPFYEQYF

j_call: TRBJ2-7
d_call: TRBD2
clone_size: .
v_call: TRBV6-1
cdr3_nt: TGTGCCAGCAGTGAGATTGCGGGGGGGGCCCGGGTGCAGTACTTC
cdr3_aa: CASSEIAGGARVQYF

j_call: TRBJ1-2
d_call: .
clone_size: once
v_call: TRBV7-8
cdr3_nt: TGTGCCAGCAGCTTAGTTGGGACGGAGGGCTACACCTTC
cdr3_aa: CASSLVGTEGYTF

j_call: TRBJ2-2
d_call: .
clone_size: .
v_call: TRBV4-1
cdr3_nt: TGCGCCAGCAGCCGAGAGGGGGTCACCGGGGAGCTGTTTTTT
cdr3_aa: CASSREGVTGELFF

j_call: TRBJ2-2
d_call: TRBD1
clone_size: few
v_call: TRBV9
cdr3_nt: TGTGCCAGCAGTGGAGGACAGGGAACCGGGGAGCTGTTTTTT
cdr3_aa: CASSGGQGTGELFF

j_call: TRBJ2-7
d_call: TRBD2
clone_size: .
v_call: TRBV6-1
cdr3_nt: TGTGCCAGCAGTGAAGGAGCTAGCGGGGGAAACTACGAGCAGTACTTC
cdr3_aa: CASSEGASGGNYEQYF

j_call: TRBJ1-5
d_call: .
clone_size: .
v_call: TRBV28
cdr3_nt: TGTGCCAGCAGTTTAGACAGCAATCAGCCCCAGCATTTT
cdr3_aa: CASSLDSNQPQHF

j_call: TRBJ1-6
d_call: .
clone_size: .
v_call: TRBV11-2
cdr3_nt: TGTGCCAGCAGCCCCGGGACTGAATCACCCCTCCACTTT
cdr3_aa: CASSPGTESPLHF

j_call: TRBJ1-4
d_call: .
clone_size: few
v_call: TRBV28
cdr3_nt: TGTGCCAGCAGATTAATTGGGGGGGCGGGAAAACTGTTTTTT
cdr3_aa: CASRLIGGAGKLFF

j_call: TRBJ2-1
d_call: .
clone_size: .
v_call: TRBV27
cdr3_nt: TGTGCCAGCAGTTTTTCTGGGGCTGATGAGCAGTTCTTC
cdr3_aa: CASSFSGADEQFF

j_call: TRBJ2-7
d_call: TRBD1
clone_size: .
v_call: TRBV5-1
cdr3_nt: TGCGCCAGCAGCCTGGGACAGGGGGCTGACGAGCAGTACTTC
cdr3_aa: CASSLGQGADEQYF

j_call: TRBJ2-1
d_call: TRBD2
clone_size: .
v_call: TRBV27
cdr3_nt: TGTGCCAGCAGTTTAAGCGGGAGTGGTGCAAATGAGCAGTTCTTC
cdr3_aa: CASSLSGSGANEQFF

j_call: TRBJ2-1
d_call: .
clone_size: .
v_call: TRBV10-2
cdr3_nt: TGCGCCAGCAGTGACGGGCTAAGAGGGGTATGGGATGAGCAGTTCTTC
cdr3_aa: CASSDGLRGVWDEQFF

j_call: TRBJ2-7
d_call: TRBD2
clone_size: .
v_call: TRBV6-1
cdr3_nt: TGTGCCAGCAGTGAAGCAGCACTAGCGGTCTACGAGCAGTACTTC
cdr3_aa: CASSEAALAVYEQYF

j_call: TRBJ2-6
d_call: .
clone_size: .
v_call: TRBV6-1
cdr3_nt: TGTGCCAGCAGGCCTGGGGGGCCTGGGGCCAACGTCCTGACTTTC
cdr3_aa: CASRPGGPGANVLTF

j_call: TRBJ1-5
d_call: .
clone_size: .
v_call: TRBV28
cdr3_nt: TGTGCCAGCACTTTGGAGGGTAACGGCAATCAGCCCCAGCATTTT
cdr3_aa: CASTLEGNGNQPQHF

j_call: TRBJ2-7
d_call: .
clone_size: .
v_call: TRBV18
cdr3_nt: TGTGCCAGCTCAGAACGAATAGGGGAGCAGTACTTC
cdr3_aa: CASSERIGEQYF

j_call: TRBJ1-2
d_call: TRBD1
clone_size: .
v_call: TRBV28
cdr3_nt: TGTGCCAGCAGTTCAGCTGCCACTACGACAGGGGTGGGCTACACCTTC
cdr3_aa: CASSSAATTTGVGYTF

j_call: TRBJ2-1
d_call: .
clone_size: .
v_call: TRBV9
cdr3_nt: TGTGCCAGCAGCGTAGGTCGGTACGGTGAGCAGTTCTTC
cdr3_aa: CASSVGRYGEQFF

j_call: TRBJ2-1
d_call: .
clone_size: .
v_call: TRBV7-9
cdr3_nt: TGTGCCAGCTCCGGGCCATTAGTGAACAATGAGCAGTTCTTC
cdr3_aa: CASSGPLVNNEQFF

j_call: TRBJ2-2
d_call: .
clone_size: .
v_call: TRBV5-1
cdr3_nt: TGCGCCAGCAGAGGTTCGGGGCGGGATGGCAGGAACACCGGGGAGCTGTTTTTT
cdr3_aa: CASRGSGRDGRNTGELFF

j_call: TRBJ2-7
d_call: TRBD1
clone_size: .
v_call: TRBV28
cdr3_nt: TGTGCCAGCAGCTTCAGAGGGGGCGTTAAAAACGAGCAGTACTTC
cdr3_aa: CASSFRGGVKNEQYF

j_call: TRBJ2-7
d_call: TRBD1
clone_size: .
v_call: TRBV28
cdr3_nt: TGTGCCAGCAGTTCGACAGGGTCCCTCTACGAGCAGTACTTC
cdr3_aa: CASSSTGSLYEQYF

j_call: TRBJ1-4
d_call: TRBD1
clone_size: .
v_call: TRBV28
cdr3_nt: TGTGCCAGCAGCCACAGGGGGAGAAGGGAAAAACTGTTTTTT
cdr3_aa: CASSHRGRREKLFF

j_call: TRBJ2-7
d_call: .
clone_size: once
v_call: TRBV11-3
cdr3_nt: TGTGCCAGCAGCTTAGTTGGCAGTAAGGGCTACGAGCAGTACTTC
cdr3_aa: CASSLVGSKGYEQYF

j_call: TRBJ2-1
d_call: .
clone_size: .
v_call: TRBV7-9
cdr3_nt: TGTGCCAGCAGCTTAGCCTCTTCCTACAATGAGCAGTTCTTC
cdr3_aa: CASSLASSYNEQFF

j_call: TRBJ2-5
d_call: .
clone_size: .
v_call: TRBV28
cdr3_nt: TGTGCCAGCAGAAAACAGACCCAAGAGACCCAGTACTTC
cdr3_aa: CASRKQTQETQYF

j_call: TRBJ2-7
d_call: .
clone_size: .
v_call: TRBV6-6
cdr3_nt: TGTGCCAGCAGTCTGATAAGCGCGGGCTACGAGCAGTACTTC
cdr3_aa: CASSLISAGYEQYF

j_call: TRBJ2-3
d_call: .
clone_size: .
v_call: TRBV28
cdr3_nt: TGTGCCAGCAGTACTCGAGGGTGGGGCACAGATACGCAGTATTTT
cdr3_aa: CASSTRGWGTDTQYF

j_call: TRBJ2-7
d_call: .
clone_size: .
v_call: TRBV6-1
cdr3_nt: TGTGCCAGCAGTGAATATCACGAGCAGTACTTC
cdr3_aa: CASSEYHEQYF

j_call: TRBJ1-6
d_call: TRBD1
clone_size: .
v_call: TRBV6-1
cdr3_nt: TGTGCCAGCAGTGAAGTTGGGACAGGGATGTCACCCCTCCACTTT
cdr3_aa: CASSEVGTGMSPLHF

j_call: TRBJ2-7
d_call: .
clone_size: .
v_call: TRBV28
cdr3_nt: TGTGCCAGCAGGGGGCTCCACGAGCAGTACTTC
cdr3_aa: CASRGLHEQYF

j_call: TRBJ2-2
d_call: TRBD2
clone_size: .
v_call: TRBV4-1
cdr3_nt: TGCGCCAGCAGCCAGCCGGGACTAGTCAACTTTTGGGGCCGAGGCGGGGAGCTGTTTTTT
cdr3_aa: CASSQPGLVNFWGRGGELFF

j_call: TRBJ2-1
d_call: TRBD2
clone_size: .
v_call: TRBV11-1
cdr3_nt: TGTGCCAGCAGCTTGCCGGGACTAGCAAGTGAGCAGTTCTTC
cdr3_aa: CASSLPGLASEQFF

j_call: TRBJ2-7
d_call: TRBD2
clone_size: .
v_call: TRBV4-1
cdr3_nt: TGCGCCAGCAGCCAAGATGCGGGGGGTACCTACGAGCAGTACTTC
cdr3_aa: CASSQDAGGTYEQYF

j_call: TRBJ2-2
d_call: TRBD2
clone_size: .
v_call: TRBV28
cdr3_nt: TGTGCCAGCAGTTTCCCCACTAGCGGGACGTCTTCCGGGGAGCTGTTTTTT
cdr3_aa: CASSFPTSGTSSGELFF

j_call: TRBJ2-5
d_call: .
clone_size: .
v_call: TRBV7-2
cdr3_nt: TGTGCCAGCAGCAAAAGGACACTAGAGTCCTCATTGGGGGAGACCCAGTACTTC
cdr3_aa: CASSKRTLESSLGETQYF

j_call: TRBJ1-2
d_call: .
clone_size: .
v_call: TRBV12-5
cdr3_nt: TGTGCTAGTGGTTTTGGTTATGGCTACACCTTC
cdr3_aa: CASGFGYGYTF

j_call: TRBJ2-3
d_call: .
clone_size: .
v_call: TRBV11-3
cdr3_nt: TGTGCCAGCAGCAAGGAATCGGGAGATACGCAGTATTTT
cdr3_aa: CASSKESGDTQYF

j_call: TRBJ2-7
d_call: TRBD2
clone_size: once
v_call: TRBV6-1
cdr3_nt: TGTGCCAGCAGTGAAGTTGCGGGAGGCTACGAGCAGTACTTC
cdr3_aa: CASSEVAGGYEQYF

j_call: TRBJ1-5
d_call: .
clone_size: .
v_call: TRBV6-1
cdr3_nt: TGTGCCAGCAGTGAAACTTCCTATCAGCCCCAGCATTTT
cdr3_aa: CASSETSYQPQHF

j_call: TRBJ2-7
d_call: .
clone_size: .
v_call: TRBV6-1
cdr3_nt: TGTGCCAGCAGTGAATTTGCTTGGACAACATCCTCCGGAGAGCAGTACTTC
cdr3_aa: CASSEFAWTTSSGEQYF

j_call: TRBJ2-1
d_call: .
clone_size: .
v_call: TRBV28
cdr3_nt: TGTGCCAGCAGTCGGCGCGTCCTACACAATGAGCAGTTCTTC
cdr3_aa: CASSRRVLHNEQFF

j_call: TRBJ2-2
d_call: TRBD1
clone_size: .
v_call: TRBV6-1
cdr3_nt: TGTGCCAGCAGTGACAAACAGGGGCCGGCCGGGGAGCTGTTTTTT
cdr3_aa: CASSDKQGPAGELFF

j_call: TRBJ2-4
d_call: .
clone_size: .
v_call: TRBV13
cdr3_nt: TGTGCCAGCAGCCTTAGCCGAGGTGGTCAAGCCAAAAACATTCAGTACTTC
cdr3_aa: CASSLSRGGQAKNIQYF

j_call: TRBJ2-7
d_call: .
clone_size: .
v_call: TRBV28
cdr3_nt: TGTGCCAGCAGTTTACGGGGGCCGTACGAGCAGTACTTC
cdr3_aa: CASSLRGPYEQYF

j_call: TRBJ2-1
d_call: TRBD2
clone_size: .
v_call: TRBV28
cdr3_nt: TGTGCCAGCAGTCCTAGCGGGAGGCTAAATGAGCAGTTCTTC
cdr3_aa: CASSPSGRLNEQFF

j_call: TRBJ2-1
d_call: TRBD2
clone_size: .
v_call: TRBV28
cdr3_nt: TGTGCCAGCAGTTCGGCTAGCGGACACAATGAGCAGTTCTTC
cdr3_aa: CASSSASGHNEQFF

j_call: TRBJ1-1
d_call: TRBD1
clone_size: .
v_call: TRBV28
cdr3_nt: TGTGCCAGCAGTCCGTGGACAGGAAATGAAGCTTTCTTT
cdr3_aa: CASSPWTGNEAFF

j_call: TRBJ2-4
d_call: .
clone_size: .
v_call: TRBV11-1
cdr3_nt: TGTGCCAGCAGCGTACCTCAGGGGAGAGCCAAAAACATTCAGTACTTC
cdr3_aa: CASSVPQGRAKNIQYF

j_call: TRBJ1-2
d_call: .
clone_size: .
v_call: TRBV19
cdr3_nt: TGTGCCAGTACCCATCCGGGGAGCTATGGCTACACCTTC
cdr3_aa: CASTHPGSYGYTF

j_call: TRBJ2-1
d_call: .
clone_size: .
v_call: TRBV28
cdr3_nt: TGTGCCAGCAGTTTTCGCGGGCCTTACAATGAGCAGTTCTTC
cdr3_aa: CASSFRGPYNEQFF

j_call: TRBJ1-1
d_call: .
clone_size: .
v_call: TRBV19
cdr3_nt: TGTGCCAGTAGTCCCTTGGGGATGAAGAAAGCTTTCTTT
cdr3_aa: CASSPLGMKKAFF

j_call: TRBJ2-6
d_call: .
clone_size: .
v_call: TRBV6-1
cdr3_nt: TGTGCCAGCACCTCTTCGGGGGCCAACGTCCTGACTTTC
cdr3_aa: CASTSSGANVLTF

j_call: TRBJ2-7
d_call: .
clone_size: .
v_call: TRBV6-1
cdr3_nt: TGTGCCAGCAGTGGACCATTCAAGGAGCAGTACTTC
cdr3_aa: CASSGPFKEQYF

j_call: TRBJ2-1
d_call: .
clone_size: .
v_call: TRBV27
cdr3_nt: TGTGCCAGCAGTTTACGGGGCGGGATTTTGTTCTTC
cdr3_aa: CASSLRGGILFF

j_call: TRBJ2-1
d_call: .
clone_size: few
v_call: TRBV7-9
cdr3_nt: TGTGCCAGCAGCTTAGCGGATGAGCAGTTCTTC
cdr3_aa: CASSLADEQFF

j_call: TRBJ2-2
d_call: .
clone_size: .
v_call: TRBV19
cdr3_nt: TGTGCCAGTAGTGACAGGAACACCGGGGAGCTGTTTTTT
cdr3_aa: CASSDRNTGELFF

j_call: TRBJ2-7
d_call: .
clone_size: .
v_call: TRBV28
cdr3_nt: TGTGCCAGCAGTTCCCTAGACCGGGACAAAGCATCCTACGAGCAGTACTTC
cdr3_aa: CASSSLDRDKASYEQYF